Below are 5 T cell receptor beta chains sequenced from a single sample in a study of blood T cells in healthy people across ages. Primers used in a second PCR of about 6 to 11 cycles were a sample-barcoded 5' primer and a J-beta primer mix. TCRdb called the 5' RACE reads again in MiXCR, with one record for every CDR3 protein. The repertoire holds roughly 1,500,000 distinct CDR3 sequences, with roughly 40% as singletons. Input material: blood. These receptors came from a young woman in good health.

The chain uses TRBV30 and TRBJ2-5; tentative D call: TRBD1 (5 bases). The DNA end is more similar to TRBJ2-7, so the J call may be wrong. Germline V gives CDR1 GTSNPN, CDR2 SVGIG (reference sequence). CDR3 length: 11 amino acids. The DNA of the CDR3 is TGTGCCTGGAGGACAGTAAACGAGCAGTACTTC. It translates to CAWRTVNEQYF.

V gene TRBV3-1 combines with J gene TRBJ1-1; D uncertain. CDR3 length equals 14 residues. The V and J ends lost 4 bases and 1 base respectively, with 10 bases between them. Germline-derived CDR1 and CDR2 are LGHDT and YNNKEL (reference sequence). The CDR3 spells CASSPSRKNTEAFF. The DNA for the CDR3 is TGTGCCAGCAGCCCCTCGCGGAAGAACACTGAAGCTTTCTTT.

The chain couples TRBV7-9 to TRBJ1-5; D call uncertain. Trimming took off 5 bases at V and 0 bases at J, with 14 bases between the two ends. Germline V gene sequence: CDR1 SEHNR, CDR2 FQNEAQ (reference sequence). The CDR3 totals 16 residues. The CDR3 reads CASSISGSHSNQPQHF. The CDR3 region has the DNA TGTGCCAGCAGCATCTCCGGGAGCCATAGCAATCAGCCCCAGCATTTT.

The V call is TRBV6-6, the J call TRBJ2-3; D not certain. Trimming left V 8 bases short and J 7 bases short, with 13 bases between. CDR1 is MNHNY, CDR2 SVGAGI, per germline (reference sequence). CDR3 length equals 12 residues. CDR3 bases: TGTGCCAGCTTCGGTTTATCAAATACGCAGTATTTT. Translation: CASFGLSNTQYF.

The sample holds a few counts of this clonotype. The CDR3 nucleotides are TGCAGTCCGCGACTAGCGGGGGTCGAGCAGTACTTC. Translated: CSPRLAGVEQYF. The chain combines TRBV20-1 with TRBJ2-5, with 12 positions matching TRBD2. The closer fit of TRBJ2-7 to the DNA end suggests the J call may be wrong. Per the germline V gene, CDR1 is DFQATT and CDR2 is SNEGSKA (reference sequence). The CDR3 runs 12 residues.